One sample yielded the 31 T cell receptor beta chains listed below, sequenced in a study of shared clonotypes between healthy human individuals. Produced via immunoSEQ multiplex PCR; TCRdb's table is partial and in-frame only. The sample lists roughly 1,600,000 clones, approximately 98.5% seen once, with 0.36% in the top ten. The sample comprised naive CD4+ T cells sorted from blood. Subset indicated: CD45RA+ positively selected. All receptors come from a man aged 30 to 45 in good health.

For this clone: Other DNA sequences within the sample encode an identical CDR3. CDR3 bases: TGTGCCAGCAGCGTAGGTCCTGGGGACACTGAAGCTTTCTTT. Translation gives CASSVGPGDTEAFF. J is TRBJ1-1 and V is TRBV9; D call uncertain. This CDR3 contains 14 residues. Germline CDR1 is SGDLS and CDR2 is YYNGEE. Trimming removed 0 bases at V and 3 bases at J, with 9 bases between.

The rearrangement links TRBV15 to TRBJ2-1; possibly TRBD1 for D (6 bases). The CDR3 runs 14 residues. Trimming took 5 bases from V and 4 from J, leaving 12 bases between them. The germline CDR1 and CDR2 sequences are LNHNV and YYDKDF (reference sequence). The CDR3 coding sequence is TGTGCCACCAGCCCCGGGACACTTTACAATGAGCAGTTCTTC. It is translated as CATSPGTLYNEQFF.

A word on this clone: One junction end disagrees with the germline gene, perhaps due to a read error. This chain uses TRBV2 with TRBJ2-7, with 9 bases fitting TRBD1. CDR1 and CDR2 (germline): SNHLY, FYNNEI. This CDR3 has 14 amino acids. The CDR3, as DNA: TGTGCCAGCACTGAACAGGGGGCTGGCTACGAGCAGTACTTC. It encodes CASTEQGAGYEQYF.

The V gene is TRBV9, the J gene TRBJ1-1; tentatively, D is TRBD1 (5 bases). V lost 0 bases, J lost 0 bases, and 12 bases lay in between. The CDR3 spans 16 residues. Germline V CDR1 and CDR2: SGDLS, YYNGEE. CDR3: CASSVDGGWVNTEAFF. The DNA for the CDR3 is TGTGCCAGCAGCGTAGACGGGGGTTGGGTGAACACTGAAGCTTTCTTT. The full variable domain, its missing parts supplied by reference TRBV9 and TRBJ1-1, is DSGVTQTPKHLITATGQRVTLRCSPRSGDLSVYWYQQSLDQGLQFLIQYYNGEERAKGNILERFSAQQFPDLHSELNLSSLELGDSALYFCASSVDGGWVNTEAFFGQGTRLTVV.

The chain combines TRBV11-2 with TRBJ2-7, with TRBD2 matching over 11 bases. The length of the CDR3 is 16 residues. The trim removed 1 base at V and 7 bases at J, leaving 9 bases unmatched. Looked up from germline, CDR1 is SGHAT and CDR2 is FQNNGV. This CDR3 is CASSLVGSGRVGEQYF. CDR3 coding DNA: TGTGCCAGCAGCTTAGTTGGTAGCGGGAGGGTGGGAGAGCAGTACTTC.

A few counts support this clone. The CDR3 loop reads CASSVGVQSYEQYF. CDR3 coding DNA: TGTGCCAGCAGCGTAGGCGTTCAGAGCTACGAGCAGTACTTC. The chain uses TRBV9 and TRBJ2-7; D unclear. Germline CDR1 SGDLS, CDR2 YYNGEE. Trimming pared 0 bases from V and 3 bases from J, leaving 10 bases between. The CDR3 totals 14 residues.

The rearrangement joins TRBV29-1 to TRBJ1-1, with D hard to call. Germline lookup yields CDR1 SQVTM and CDR2 ANQGSEA. V was trimmed by 3 bases and J by 11 bases, leaving 10 bases between them. The CDR3 spans 10 residues. The CDR3 protein is CSVDRLSAFF. CDR3 sequence (DNA): TGCAGCGTTGATCGACTTTCCGCTTTCTTT.

This sequence joins TRBV6-1 and TRBJ2-5, with D unresolved. The CDR3 is 16 residues long. Trimming stripped 2 bases from V and 7 bases from J, with 20 bases between. Germline-derived CDR1 and CDR2 are MNHNS and SASEGT. The CDR3 sequence is CASSESPPTHMVTQYF. CDR3 coding DNA: TGTGCCAGCAGTGAAAGTCCCCCGACTCATATGGTGACCCAGTACTTC.

The chain recombines TRBV6-1 with TRBJ2-1; TRBD2 matches 10 bases. The CDR3 consists of 14 residues. Germline V gene data show CDR1 as MNHNS and CDR2 as SASEGT. The J segment lost 2 bases and the V segment lost 9 bases, leaving 4 bases of the junction unmatched. The CDR3 DNA sequence: TGTGCCAGTGAGCGGGGGGGCGCCTACAATGAGCAGTTCTTC. Amino acid sequence: CASERGGAYNEQFF.

The rearrangement uses TRBV7-2 and TRBJ2-5; a weak D match, TRBD2 (6 bases). V lost 1 base and J 2 bases, leaving 17 bases between the germline ends. The CDR3 is made up of 17 amino acids. The germline V gene encodes CDR1 SGHTA and CDR2 FQGNSA. For the CDR3, the DNA is TGTGCCAGCAGCTTAGTATCTCGGGGGATAAGGCAAGAGACCCAGTACTTC. Its translation is CASSLVSRGIRQETQYF.

This clone was found once. The CDR3 DNA is TGTGCCAGCAGCTTATCGGGTGGGGCCTACGAGCAGTACTTC. It yields the protein CASSLSGGAYEQYF. The chain carries TRBV9 and TRBJ2-7, with D unresolved. The V end was cut by 4 bases, the J end by 2 bases, with 13 bases between. CDR3 length: 14 amino acids. Germline CDR1 is SGDLS and CDR2 is YYNGEE.

This chain links TRBV27 with TRBJ1-2; maybe TRBD1 (6 bases). This CDR3 region has 18 residues. The ends were cut back, 3 bases at V and 3 bases at J, with 23 bases in the middle. The germline V gene encodes CDR1 MNHEY and CDR2 SMNVEV (reference sequence). The CDR3 reads CASSFIGWEHEGDYGYTF. The CDR3 nucleotides read TGTGCCAGCAGTTTCATTGGGTGGGAGCATGAGGGGGACTATGGCTACACCTTC.

Comments on this clone: Other nucleotide sequences in the sample specify the same CDR3. The chain recombines TRBV28 with TRBJ1-2; TRBD1 might be the D (5 bases). V was cut by 4 bases and J by 5 bases, with 8 bases left in between. This CDR3 region has 12 residues. Germline CDR1 reads MDHEN; CDR2 reads SYDVKM. Written as DNA, the CDR3 is TGTGCCAGCAGTTCCGGGGGGTATGGCTACACCTTC. Its protein product is CASSSGGYGYTF.

The chain uses TRBV28 and TRBJ1-5; 7 nucleotides agree with TRBD1. The ends lost 4 bases at V and 4 bases at J; junction bases unmatched: 7. The CDR3 consists of 15 residues. CDR1 and CDR2 from the germline V gene are MDHEN and SYDVKM. The CDR3 loop is CASSSRTGTNQPQHF. CDR3 nucleotide sequence: TGTGCCAGCAGTTCCCGGACAGGAACTAATCAGCCCCAGCATTTT.

Comment on this clone: At the DNA level, this CDR3 is encoded by other sequences in the same sample as well. The V call is TRBV15, the J call TRBJ2-5; D not certain. The CDR3 is 11 amino acids. V was cut by 0 bases and J by 4 bases, with 0 bases left in between. Germline assignment: CDR1 LNHNV and CDR2 YYDKDF (reference sequence). Here the CDR3 reads CATSREETQYF. As DNA, the CDR3 is TGTGCCACCAGCAGAGAAGAGACCCAGTACTTC.

The chain carries TRBV5-1 and TRBJ1-4, with TRBD1 identical over 8 bases. V lost 1 base, J lost 7 bases, and 6 bases stayed unmatched. The CDR3 loop spans 15 amino acids. Germline lookup yields CDR1 SGHRS and CDR2 YFSETQ. CDR3 protein: CASSLSGRGPEKLFF. DNA for the CDR3: TGCGCCAGCAGCTTGTCGGGCAGGGGGCCTGAAAAACTGTTTTTT.

This chain links TRBV27 with TRBJ2-7; 13 bases align to TRBD2. The germline V gene has CDR1 MNHEY and CDR2 SMNVEV (reference sequence). V lost 5 bases, J lost 6 bases, and 10 bases stayed unmatched. The CDR3 is 16 residues long. The CDR3, as DNA: TGTGCCAGCAGTCCGAGACTAGCGGGAGGCTGGGGCGAGCAGTACTTC. Encoded protein: CASSPRLAGGWGEQYF.

This clone came up once. This chain joins TRBV10-1 and TRBJ2-7, with D maybe TRBD2 (5 bases). This CDR3 region has 13 residues. V lost 4 bases and J lost 7, with 14 bases in between. CDR1 is WNHNN, CDR2 SYGVQD, per germline (reference sequence). CDR3 DNA: TGCGCCAGCAGTGTCACCGACCCGGGGGAGCAGTACTTC. This gives the protein CASSVTDPGEQYF.

This clone was detected only once. The chain has TRBV19 and TRBJ2-1; D remains unclear. Germline V gives CDR1 LNHDA, CDR2 SQIVND (reference sequence). V was cut by 0 bases and J by 6 bases, with 9 bases left in between. The CDR3 is made up of 14 amino acids. CDR3 in DNA: TGTGCCAGTAGTATAGATAACAGACCCAATGAGCAGTTCTTC. It specifies CASSIDNRPNEQFF.

The J gene is TRBJ2-3, the V gene TRBV9; D possibly matches TRBD1 or TRBD2 (5 bases each). Germline CDR1 SGDLS, CDR2 YYNGEE. V lost 0 bases and J lost 2, with 13 bases in between. This CDR3 contains 16 residues. The CDR3 sequence: CASSVDPAGTTDTQYF. The CDR3 region has the DNA TGTGCCAGCAGCGTAGATCCCGCAGGGACCACAGATACGCAGTATTTT.

The rearrangement links TRBV29-1 to TRBJ2-3; 7 positions match TRBD1. Germline assignment: CDR1 SQVTM and CDR2 ANQGSEA. Trimming cost V 7 bases and J 2 bases; bases outside gene matches: 12. The CDR3 is 15 amino acids. The CDR3 bases are TGCAGCGCTGGGACAGACGAGGCCCTCACAGATACGCAGTATTTT. Its translation: CSAGTDEALTDTQYF.

J is TRBJ2-1 and V is TRBV5-1, with 11 nucleotides matching TRBD2. Per germline, CDR1 SGHRS and CDR2 YFSETQ. The CDR3 contains 16 residues. Trimming at V came to 0 bases and at J to 6 bases, leaving 5 bases not matched to a gene. CDR3 protein: CASSLGWGTSGNEQFF. The CDR3, as DNA: TGCGCCAGCAGCTTGGGTTGGGGGACTAGCGGCAATGAGCAGTTCTTC.

The chain couples TRBV5-1 to TRBJ2-1; no definite D call. V was trimmed by 4 bases and J by 10 bases, leaving 9 bases between them. This CDR3 has 11 amino acids. Germline CDR1 is SGHRS and CDR2 is YFSETQ. The CDR3 sequence: CASSVDQEQFF. CDR3 DNA sequence: TGCGCCAGCAGCGTAGACCAGGAGCAGTTCTTC.

This chain joins TRBV11-2 and TRBJ2-7; D may be TRBD1 (5 bases). Trimming took 0 bases from V and 3 from J, leaving 12 bases between them. CDR3 length equals 15 residues. Germline assignment: CDR1 SGHAT and CDR2 FQNNGV. CDR3: CASSLEAGKDYEQYF. CDR3 DNA: TGTGCCAGCAGCTTAGAGGCAGGGAAGGACTACGAGCAGTACTTC.

This clone was recorded only once. V is TRBV4-3 and J is TRBJ2-1; 7 nucleotides agree with TRBD2. Per the germline V gene, CDR1 is LGHNA and CDR2 is YSLEER. The CDR3 is made up of 16 amino acids. J was trimmed by 4 bases and V by 0 bases; bases with no gene match: 6. This CDR3 reads CASSQDAGVAYNEQFF. CDR3 nucleotides: TGCGCCAGCAGCCAAGATGCGGGAGTGGCGTACAATGAGCAGTTCTTC.

This chain connects TRBV6-5 to TRBJ2-5, with 7 bases that match TRBD1. The CDR3 runs 14 residues. V shed 6 bases, J shed 0 bases, and the junction held 4 bases outside the gene matches. Per the germline V gene, CDR1 is MNHEY and CDR2 is SVGAGI. CDR3 sequence reads: CASRVTGDQETQYF. CDR3 nucleotide sequence: TGTGCCAGCAGGGTCACAGGGGACCAAGAGACCCAGTACTTC.

Remarks on this clone: Other DNA sequences of this sample code for an identical CDR3. This sequence joins TRBV20-1 and TRBJ2-1; D unresolved. Germline V gene lookup returns CDR1 DFQATT and CDR2 SNEGSKA (reference sequence). The CDR3 runs 11 residues. V was trimmed by 4 bases and J by 4 bases, leaving 5 bases between them. This chain's CDR3 is CSAIVYNEQFF. DNA of the CDR3: TGCAGTGCTATAGTGTACAATGAGCAGTTCTTC.

The rearrangement joins TRBV18 to TRBJ2-3, with TRBD2 matching over 9 bases. CDR1 is KGHSH, CDR2 LQKENI, per germline. Unmatched junction bases numbered 9, after V lost 5 bases and J lost 0 bases. The CDR3 spans 17 residues. This CDR3 reads CASSSNSGSHSTDTQYF. The CDR3 bases are TGTGCCAGCTCATCCAATAGCGGGAGTCACAGCACAGATACGCAGTATTTT.

The chain combines TRBV7-9 with TRBJ2-2; possibly TRBD1 for D (5 bases). Germline loops: CDR1 SEHNR, CDR2 FQNEAQ (reference sequence). V shed 7 bases and J shed 1 base, with 10 bases lying between them. This CDR3 spans 14 amino acids. The CDR3 sequence is CASKGAKNTGELFF. The CDR3 nucleotides read TGTGCCAGCAAAGGGGCGAAGAACACCGGGGAGCTGTTTTTT.

Comment on this clone: Other DNA sequences within the sample encode an identical CDR3. V gene TRBV7-9 combines with J gene TRBJ2-2, with TRBD2 identical over 8 bases. Trimming took 0 bases from V and 2 from J; bases not matched to a gene: 2. Germline CDR1 reads SEHNR; CDR2 reads FQNEAQ (reference sequence). CDR3 length: 16 residues. CDR3 coding DNA: TGTGCCAGCAGCTTAGCTCTAGCGGGCAACACCGGGGAGCTGTTTTTT. This gives the protein CASSLALAGNTGELFF.

A single count supports this clone. The chain employs TRBV5-1 and TRBJ2-3; possible D gene TRBD2, 6 bases. This CDR3 comprises 15 residues. V shed 2 bases and J shed 11 bases, with 21 bases lying between them. From germline, CDR1 is SGHRS and CDR2 YFSETQ. DNA of the CDR3: TGCGCCAGCAGCTTCACGGGCCGCGGGATTGGAGAGCAGTATTTT. The encoded protein is CASSFTGRGIGEQYF.